This T cell receptor beta chain was recorded in a study of cytomegalovirus exposure and HLA in healthy donors. Concerning this clone itself: Its antigen remains unidentified.

The table came from immunoSEQ multiplex PCR; TCRdb's copy has only in-frame clones and leaves some out. Of some 100,000 clones listed, about 88% were seen once; the top ten hold about 4.4%. Trimming left V 5 bases short and J 5 bases short, with 6 bases between. CDR3 length equals 11 residues. Germline V CDR1 and CDR2: DFQATT, SNEGSKA (reference sequence). Points from the study as a whole: Most observed TCR sequences were rare, whereas some public TCRs were detected in many donors. Overall, approximately 150 TCR beta chains were annotated as cytomegalovirus-associated. Clusters of TCRs from the first cohort tended to co-occur in the 100 to 150 validation repertoires (as a later analysis found).

Sequencing was performed on PBMCs. This clonotype originated in a man aged 18 to 29 in good health and CMV-seropositive. The chain combines TRBV20-1 with TRBJ2-2; D is undetermined. CDR3 sequence reads: CSALKTGELFF. The CDR3 nucleotides are TGCAGTGCTCTAAAGACCGGGGAGCTGTTTTTT.